This T cell receptor beta chain was obtained from a study of cytomegalovirus exposure and HLA in healthy donors. Overall study results and limits: An ancestry cluster, one associated with Asian ancestry, reportedly showed fewer N-insertions than the approximately 720-donor mean in a later analysis.

The PCR employed 60 Vbeta primers together with 13 Jbeta primers. Clones were sequenced by immunoSEQ multiplex PCR, and TCRdb holds only the in-frame ones, with some missing. Among 100,000 to 150,000 clones listed, approximately 71% were seen once. In regard to this clone: The antigen remains unidentified.

The germline CDR1 and CDR2 sequences are MNHNS and SASEGT. V lost 8 bases and J lost 6; bases outside the gene matches: 5. The CDR3 totals 13 residues. This clonotype was obtained from a woman aged 60 to 75 in good health and CMV-seronegative. This rearrangement joins TRBV6-1 to TRBJ1-5; 9 nucleotides agree with TRBD1. The sequencing input was PBMCs. The CDR3 DNA follows: TGTGCCAGCCTCGGGACAGGGCTTCAGCCCCAGCATTTT. Protein product: CASLGTGLQPQHF.